The rows below give T cell receptor beta chains drawn from one sample of a study of T cells in Graves' hyperthyroidism and ophthalmopathy. From the multiplex PCR reads, TCRdb called clonotypes with MiXCR, one entry per CDR3 protein. The table lists approximately 210,000 distinct CDR3 sequences, over 15% of them singletons. The sample comprised blood. The origin of the receptors is a middle-aged man with Graves' hyperthyroidism. Each CDR3 is given with its conserved first and last residue. Expanded clones are given a class, and other clones once, few, many or no size at all.

abundance,v_gene,j_gene,CDR3aa
many,TRBV29-1,TRBJ1-4,CSVEGTGSNEKLFF
NA,TRBV5-5,TRBJ2-3,CASSLPGDLSTDTQYF
NA,TRBV2,TRBJ2-1,CASSSFGTGREGRQFF
NA,TRBV28,TRBJ1-4,CASSATGSGEKLFF
many,TRBV12-3/TRBV12-4,TRBJ1-2,CASSFDNYGYTF
few,TRBV7-6,TRBJ1-2,CASSSLTGVDYGYTF
NA,TRBV5-1,TRBJ2-1,CASNDGGDYNEQFF
few,TRBV5-1,TRBJ2-7,CASSRGGEWNEQYF
NA,TRBV15,TRBJ1-2,CATSRDRGIDGYTF
many,TRBV5-1,TRBJ2-7,CASSLLADTYEQYF
many,TRBV5-1,TRBJ2-1,CATNPQGRGDEQFF
few,TRBV2,TRBJ1-4,CASSPGPRGTSEKLFF
many,TRBV7-2,TRBJ1-5,CASSQLVYQPQHF
many,TRBV5-8,TRBJ1-5,CASSFYRGDSNQPQHF
NA,TRBV25-1,TRBJ2-2,CASSPMREANTGELFF
many,TRBV24-1,TRBJ2-3,CATTGTGATDTQYF
many,TRBV11-2,TRBJ2-3,CASSLVAGALDTQYF
many,TRBV20-1,TRBJ2-7,CSARDRVYEQYF
few,TRBV6-2/TRBV6-3,TRBJ2-7,CASSQTSGRLREQYF
many,TRBV29-1,TRBJ1-1,CSVQTGGVNTEAFF
few,TRBV12-3/TRBV12-4,TRBJ1-5,CASHRFGSNQPQHF
NA,TRBV2,NA,CVSTRDRNYEQFF
few,TRBV2,TRBJ2-3,CASMRRPWGTDTQYF
many,TRBV7-9,TRBJ2-1,CASSPTSGTYNEQFF
NA,TRBV5-1,TRBJ1-5,CASSLGDREGEPQHF
many,TRBV28,TRBJ1-5,CASSFVDQPQHF
many,TRBV20-1,TRBJ2-1,CSAGTGGYNEQFF
many,TRBV5-1,TRBJ1-2,CASSWAGDGYTF
many,TRBV6-1,TRBJ2-3,CASTTPSGGHTDTQYF
many,TRBV12-3/TRBV12-4,TRBJ2-1,CASNSGTSGRRGYNEQFF
few,TRBV19,TRBJ2-7,CASSATSGKYYEQYF
few,TRBV30,TRBJ2-4,CAWSADIQNIQYF
many,TRBV30,TRBJ2-7,CAWSDGTGDSYEQYF
NA,TRBV6-1,TRBJ2-1,CASRRSTDEQFF
few,TRBV6-1,TRBJ2-3,CASSEPGGLNTQYF
NA,TRBV18,TRBJ2-5,CASSPGLAKYQETQYF
many,TRBV11-2,TRBJ2-7,CASQQEYPSYEQYF
once,TRBV28,TRBJ1-3,CASRPTGERGNTIYF
NA,TRBV6-1,TRBJ2-2,CASRLNGRNTGELFF
many,TRBV20-1,TRBJ2-3,CSVRQGAAGGRDTQYF
many,TRBV5-4,TRBJ2-5,CASSLSPAEGTQYF
NA,TRBV2,TRBJ2-2,CASSLQGSGGELFF
few,TRBV9,TRBJ2-7,CASSVGSGRAYEQYF
NA,TRBV5-1,TRBJ1-4,CASSLLGGSNEKLFF
NA,TRBV18,TRBJ2-7,CASQSGLASYEQYF
few,TRBV24-1,TRBJ2-7,CATSDTPGQGKSSYEQYF
NA,TRBV5-1,TRBJ2-3,CASSQAGGVADTQYF
few,TRBV5-1,TRBJ1-1,CASSFKSGGTEAFF
many,TRBV5-1,TRBJ1-2,CASSVDTYGYTF
NA,TRBV6-2/TRBV6-3,TRBJ2-5,CASKVGKTQYF
NA,TRBV2,TRBJ2-6,CASSVGYGANVLTF
many,TRBV28,TRBJ2-3,CASSRGFNRPTDTQYF
NA,TRBV20-1,TRBJ2-3,CSAPLSWTDTQYF
NA,TRBV12-3/TRBV12-4,TRBJ2-6,CASSSGFTTGANALTF
many,TRBV10-3,TRBJ2-1,CAISRTGEGEQFF